Below are 6 T cell receptor beta chains sequenced from a single sample in a study of early stage breast cancer tumors. Using immunoSEQ multiplex PCR, the repertoire was profiled, and TCRdb retains in-frame clones only, with some absent. The profile covers about 14,000 clones, with about 79% appearing a single time and approximately 7.6% taken by the ten largest. Sequencing was carried out using normal breast tissue next to the tumor. The receptors shown here come from a person aged 45 to 59 with breast cancer.

This chain joins TRBV6-6 and TRBJ1-1, with 7 bases aligning to TRBD1. The germline gives CDR1 MNHNY, CDR2 SVGAGI (reference sequence). J gave up 5 bases and V 6 bases, and 9 bases lay outside the gene matches. The length of the CDR3 is 14 residues. The CDR3, as DNA: TGTGCCAGCAGAAGAGGACAGGACTCTACTGAAGCTTTCTTT. It codes for CASRRGQDSTEAFF.

The chain recombines TRBV19 with TRBJ1-4, with D possibly being TRBD1 (6 bases). The V end was cut by 6 bases, the J end by 8 bases, with 16 bases between. The CDR3 has 14 residues. In germline, CDR1 is LNHDA, CDR2 SQIVND (reference sequence). The CDR3 is CASRKVGANEKLFF. DNA for the CDR3: TGTGCCAGTAGAAAAGTGGGGGCAAACGAAAAACTGTTTTTT.

The chain uses TRBV4-3 and TRBJ2-7, with D perhaps matching TRBD1 (6 bases). The ends were cut back, 1 base at V and 2 bases at J, with 21 bases in the middle. The germline V gene encodes CDR1 LGHNA and CDR2 YSLEER. The CDR3 runs to 18 residues. The CDR3 here is CASSQALAERGNAYEQYF. The CDR3, as DNA: TGCGCCAGCAGCCAAGCCCTCGCGGAGAGGGGGAATGCCTACGAGCAGTACTTC.

A note on this clone: The same CDR3 arises from other DNA sequences in this sample as well. This chain uses TRBV9 with TRBJ2-3; D may correspond to TRBD1 or TRBD2 (5 bases each). The CDR3 totals 13 residues. Germline V gives CDR1 SGDLS, CDR2 YYNGEE. V was trimmed by 2 bases and J by 1 base, leaving 5 bases between them. The DNA for the CDR3 is TGTGCCAGCAGCGTGGGGGGCACAGATACGCAGTATTTT. Residues: CASSVGGTDTQYF.

The rearrangement joins TRBV28 to TRBJ2-7, with 11 bases lining up with TRBD2. The CDR3 has 23 residues. Germline V lookup: CDR1 MDHEN, CDR2 SYDVKM. The junction had 26 bases not matched to a gene; V was cut back by 4 bases and J by 0 bases. Here the CDR3 reads CASSYLMALQDGLAGGVSYEQYF. The CDR3 DNA reads TGTGCCAGCAGTTACTTAATGGCCCTCCAAGATGGACTAGCGGGTGGGGTCTCCTACGAGCAGTACTTC.

The CDR3 protein is CASSSDSLYGYTF. DNA of the CDR3: TGTGCCAGCAGCTCGGACAGTCTCTATGGCTACACCTTC. The rearrangement uses TRBV7-2 and TRBJ1-2; a possible D gene is TRBD1 (6 bases). Trimming took 4 bases from V and 4 from J, leaving 10 bases between them. In germline, CDR1 is SGHTA, CDR2 FQGNSA. The CDR3 totals 13 residues. Filled out from reference TRBV7-2 and TRBJ1-2, the complete variable domain reads GAGVSQSPSNKVTEKGKDVELRCDPISGHTALYWYRQSLGQGLEFLIYFQGNSAPDKSGLPSDRFSAERTGGSVSTLTIQRTQQEDSAVYLCASSSDSLYGYTFGSGTRLTVV.